A single sample is the source of the 7 T cell receptor beta chains below, sequenced in a study of PD-1 blockade in mismatch repair-deficient tumors. The method was immunoSEQ multiplex PCR; TCRdb's version includes in-frame clones alone and lacks a portion of them. The data hold fewer than 50,000 clones, with 79% observed a single time. The specimen was peripheral blood, collected 4 weeks after starting pembrolizumab. The receptors shown here come from an adult with mismatch repair-deficient cancer.

The V gene is TRBV4-3, the J gene TRBJ2-3; 8 bases map to TRBD2. V trimming: 0 bases; J trimming: 10 bases; junction bases outside the gene matches: 9. CDR3 size: 15 residues. Per the germline V gene, CDR1 is LGHNA and CDR2 is YSLEER. The CDR3 reads CASSQEPAGDQPQYF. CDR3 nucleotides: TGCGCCAGCAGCCAAGAACCAGCGGGAGATCAACCGCAGTATTTT.

This clone was seen more than once but under ten times. The CDR3 DNA is TGTGCCAGCAGTGAATGGGGGGGCGAGGGCAATGAGCAGTTCTTC. Its translation: CASSEWGGEGNEQFF. The genes are TRBV6-1 and TRBJ2-1; TRBD2 is a possible D gene (7 bases). The germline V and J ends were trimmed by 2 bases and 6 bases, with 14 bases remaining between them. Germline V gene data show CDR1 as MNHNS and CDR2 as SASEGT. This CDR3 contains 15 residues.

This chain links TRBV5-5 with TRBJ1-1; the D is unclear. Germline V CDR1 and CDR2: SGHKS, YYEKEE (reference sequence). V lost 1 base and J lost 6, with 22 bases in between. The CDR3 runs 17 residues. CDR3 nucleotides: TGTGCCAGCAGCTTGAAGACCCTACAAAATCTTGTCCCTGAAGCTTTCTTT. Its translation is CASSLKTLQNLVPEAFF.

The chain uses TRBV18 and TRBJ2-2, with 9 nucleotides matching TRBD2. V lost 3 bases and J lost 5; bases outside the gene matches: 7. CDR3 length: 16 residues. Germline V gives CDR1 KGHSH, CDR2 LQKENI. The DNA of the CDR3 is TGTGCCAGCTCACCCCGTAGCGGGAGAGATACCGGGGAGCTGTTTTTT. Translating it yields CASSPRSGRDTGELFF.

This clone has a count of ten or more. This chain uses TRBV14 with TRBJ1-1; a weak D match, TRBD1 (6 bases). The V gene lost 5 bases and the J gene lost 3 bases, with 16 bases spanning the gap. The CDR3 totals 15 residues. The V gene's germline CDR1 is SGHDN and CDR2 FVKESK. The CDR3 DNA sequence: TGTGCCAGCAGCTCCCTCGGGGGCGCGGACACTGAAGCTTTCTTT. Translation gives CASSSLGGADTEAFF.

The V gene is TRBV7-9, the J gene TRBJ2-5, with 9 positions matching TRBD2. Trimming removed 5 bases from V and 0 bases from J; junction bases left unmatched: 1. This CDR3 spans 14 amino acids. The germline V gene encodes CDR1 SEHNR and CDR2 FQNEAQ (reference sequence). For the CDR3, the DNA is TGTGCCAGCAGCAGCGGGGGGCACCAAGAGACCCAGTACTTC. It yields the protein CASSSGGHQETQYF.

The J gene is TRBJ2-1, the V gene TRBV27; TRBD2 aligns across 13 bases. Germline CDR1 and CDR2: MNHEY and SMNVEV (reference sequence). This CDR3 is 15 amino acids long. The V and J ends lost 2 bases and 10 bases, in that order; junction bases with no gene match: 5. The CDR3 loop is CASSLTGLAGREQFF. In nucleotides, the CDR3 is TGTGCCAGCAGTTTAACGGGACTAGCGGGACGCGAGCAGTTCTTC.